The clone carrying this TCR beta chain has only one observation. The antigen is not known. In this CDR3 the conserved last residue, phenylalanine or tryptophan, is missing, so a read error is likely. Germline V gene data show CDR1 as SGHAT and CDR2 as FQNNGV. Trimming stripped 5 bases from V and 4 bases from J, with 5 bases between. CDR3 length: 11 amino acids. From the PCR reads, TCRdb called clonotypes with MiXCR, one entry per CDR3 protein. The data contain approximately 59,000 distinct CDR3 sequences, about 18% of them seen just once; the ten biggest clones take up roughly 1.6%. These data originate in a study of molecular identifiers for immune sequencing clone quantification. In the study overall: RNA, taken in replicates from approximately 20,000 or 100,000 naive CD8 cells, was split five ways, with four sequenced. Whole-study results and caveats: Over 97% of effector molecules, yet under 1% of naive-cell molecules, were held by clones above 20 RNA copies.

Sequencing was performed on naive CD8+ T cells from blood, with Jurkat cell RNA spiked in. As to subset: FACS-sorted CD8+CD4-CCR7+CD45RA+ naive T cells. This receptor was identified in a human donor in good health. Some libraries in this study had Jurkat cell RNA spiked in. V gene TRBV11-2 combines with J gene TRBJ1-1, with D hard to call. The CDR3 here is CASSTITEAFL. DNA for the CDR3: TGTGCCAGCAGCACAATCACTGAAGCTTTCCTT.